This T cell receptor (beta chain) was recovered during a study of T cells in Graves' hyperthyroidism and ophthalmopathy. Findings and caveats of the study: Blood also held most thyroid clonotypes expanded beyond 0.001.

This clonotype was counted many times. The antigen remains undetermined. Template material for amplifying TCR beta CDR3 regions consisted of RNA transcripts. Initially, a first-round RT-PCR of the TCR CDR3 employed the HTBI primer set. TCRdb itself ran the multiplex PCR reads through MiXCR, one entry per CDR3 protein. The sample shows around 690,000 distinct CDR3 sequences, under 25% of them seen only once. Orbital computed tomography and thyroid ultrasound, together with serum TRAb and thyroxine and clinical symptoms, were used for diagnoses. Trimming took off 5 bases at V and 4 bases at J, with 14 bases between the two ends. The CDR3 consists of 14 residues. CDR1 is SGHTA and CDR2 is FQGNSA in the germline V gene.

The TCR originated in a man aged 30 to 39 with Graves' ophthalmopathy. The J gene is TRBJ1-1, the V gene TRBV7-2, with D possibly being TRBD1 (6 bases). Sequenced: blood. CDR3 loop: CASSREQGATEAFF. The CDR3 DNA is TGTGCCAGCAGCCGCGAACAGGGAGCCACTGAAGCTTTCTTT. The full variable domain, rest sourced from reference TRBV7-2 and TRBJ1-1, is GAGVSQSPSNKVTEKGKDVELRCDPISGHTALYWYRQSLGQGLEFLIYFQGNSAPDKSGLPSDRFSAERTGGSVSTLTIQRTQQEDSAVYLCASSREQGATEAFFGQGTRLTVV.